These 9 T cell receptor beta chains share one sample of origin, sequenced in a study of shared clonotypes between healthy human individuals. The data were produced by immunoSEQ multiplex PCR, yet TCRdb's version contains in-frame clones alone and is incomplete. Altogether approximately 2,000,000 clones are present, 92% being singletons, with the ten largest covering approximately 0.39%. Sequenced material: naive CD4+ T cells from PBMCs. Noted subset: CD45RA+ positively selected. All receptors come from a man aged 18 to 35 in good health. Some clones in this sample may be carry-over from other donors' samples.

Of note for this clone: This same CDR3 is encoded by further DNA sequences in the sample. The rearrangement uses TRBV11-2 and TRBJ2-5; unclear D gene. This CDR3 contains 11 residues. The germline V and J ends were trimmed by 5 bases and 5 bases, with 6 bases remaining between them. Per germline, CDR1 SGHAT and CDR2 FQNNGV. CDR3 in amino acids: CASSLKETQYF. The CDR3 DNA sequence: TGTGCCAGCAGCCTGAAGGAGACCCAGTACTTC.

This rearrangement joins TRBV2 to TRBJ1-2; 7 bases match TRBD1. The V gene's germline CDR1 is SNHLY and CDR2 FYNNEI. The CDR3 has 12 amino acids. Unmatched junction bases numbered 2, after V lost 3 bases and J lost 7 bases. CDR3 coding DNA: TGTGCCAGCAGTGAGCAGGGGGTTGGCTACACCTTC. Translation: CASSEQGVGYTF.

V and J are TRBV5-1 and TRBJ2-7; D not certain. Germline-derived CDR1 and CDR2 are SGHRS and YFSETQ. The CDR3 extends over 13 amino acids. V lost 4 bases and J lost 2, with 10 bases in between. The CDR3 here is CASSQTPAYEQYF. The CDR3 DNA is TGCGCCAGCAGCCAAACGCCAGCCTACGAGCAGTACTTC. Based on the CDR3 plus reference TRBV5-1 and TRBJ2-7, the full variable domain is KAGVTQTPRYLIKTRGQQVTLSCSPISGHRSVSWYQQTPGQGLQFLFEYFSETQRNKGNFPGRFSGRQFSNSRSEMNVSTLELGDSALYLCASSQTPAYEQYFGPGTRLTVT.

Concerning this clone: Other DNA sequences within the sample encode an identical CDR3. The CDR3 spells CASSLDRLSSYNEQFF. CDR3 nucleotide sequence: TGTGCCAGCAGCTTAGATAGGTTGAGCTCCTACAATGAGCAGTTCTTC. This sequence joins TRBV7-9 and TRBJ2-1; D gene ambiguous. The V end was cut by 1 base, the J end by 0 bases, with 10 bases between. Germline CDR1 is SEHNR and CDR2 is FQNEAQ (reference sequence). This CDR3 comprises 16 residues.

A remark on this clone: The same CDR3 arises from other DNA sequences in this sample as well. The rearrangement links TRBV2 to TRBJ2-1; D unclear. This CDR3 comprises 12 residues. Trimming shortened V by 0 bases and J by 8 bases, and 5 bases separated the two germline ends. Germline CDR1 reads SNHLY; CDR2 reads FYNNEI. The CDR3 is CASSEALDEQFF. CDR3 DNA sequence: TGTGCCAGCAGTGAAGCGCTTGATGAGCAGTTCTTC. The full variable domain, its missing parts supplied by reference TRBV2 and TRBJ2-1, is EPEVTQTPSHQVTQMGQEVILRCVPISNHLYFYWYRQILGQKVEFLVSFYNNEISEKSEIFDDQFSVERPDGSNFTLKIRSTKLEDSAMYFCASSEALDEQFFGPGTRLTVL.

The gene calls are TRBV5-1 and TRBJ1-3; no reliable D call. Trimming cost V 0 bases and J 2 bases, with 12 bases left between them. Looked up from germline, CDR1 is SGHRS and CDR2 is YFSETQ. The CDR3 has 16 residues. CDR3 in amino acids: CASSLAGIGTGNTIYF. The CDR3 coding sequence is TGCGCCAGCAGCTTGGCAGGAATTGGGACTGGAAACACCATATATTTT.

The V call is TRBV4-3, the J call TRBJ2-5; 7 bases match TRBD2. The J call may not be correct, given that the DNA end is closer to TRBJ2-7. This CDR3 has 13 amino acids. Germline CDR1 reads LGHNA; CDR2 reads YSLEER. The CDR3 protein is CASSLGRRYEQYF. CDR3 DNA sequence: TGCGCCAGCAGCCTCGGGAGGCGCTACGAGCAGTACTTC.

This chain connects TRBV7-8 to TRBJ2-1; D might be TRBD2 (6 bases). Trimming took off 1 base at V and 0 bases at J, with 13 bases between the two ends. Germline V gene sequence: CDR1 SGHVS, CDR2 FQNEAQ. The CDR3 is 17 residues long. Here the CDR3 reads CASSLVPAGSSYNEQFF. The CDR3 nucleotides read TGTGCCAGCAGCTTAGTCCCAGCGGGCAGCTCCTACAATGAGCAGTTCTTC.

Concerning this clone itself: Different DNA sequences within this sample yield the same CDR3. J is TRBJ2-7 and V is TRBV5-1; 12 nucleotides align to TRBD2. The J segment lost 3 bases and the V segment lost 0 bases, leaving 1 base of the junction unmatched. CDR1 SGHRS and CDR2 YFSETQ come from the germline V gene. CDR3 length equals 15 residues. The CDR3 protein is CASSLGTSGDYEQYF. The CDR3 DNA reads TGCGCCAGCAGCTTGGGGACTAGCGGGGACTACGAGCAGTACTTC.